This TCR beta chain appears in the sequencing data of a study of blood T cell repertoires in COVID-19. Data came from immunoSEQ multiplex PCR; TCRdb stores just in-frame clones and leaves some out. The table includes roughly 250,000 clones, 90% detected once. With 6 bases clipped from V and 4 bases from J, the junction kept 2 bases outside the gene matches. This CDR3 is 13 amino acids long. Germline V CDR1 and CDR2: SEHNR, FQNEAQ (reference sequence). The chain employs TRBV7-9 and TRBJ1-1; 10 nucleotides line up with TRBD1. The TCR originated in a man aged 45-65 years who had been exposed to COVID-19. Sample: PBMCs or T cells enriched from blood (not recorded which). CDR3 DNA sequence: TGTGCCAGCAGGCGGACAGGGGGCACTGAAGCTTTCTTT. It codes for CASRRTGGTEAFF.